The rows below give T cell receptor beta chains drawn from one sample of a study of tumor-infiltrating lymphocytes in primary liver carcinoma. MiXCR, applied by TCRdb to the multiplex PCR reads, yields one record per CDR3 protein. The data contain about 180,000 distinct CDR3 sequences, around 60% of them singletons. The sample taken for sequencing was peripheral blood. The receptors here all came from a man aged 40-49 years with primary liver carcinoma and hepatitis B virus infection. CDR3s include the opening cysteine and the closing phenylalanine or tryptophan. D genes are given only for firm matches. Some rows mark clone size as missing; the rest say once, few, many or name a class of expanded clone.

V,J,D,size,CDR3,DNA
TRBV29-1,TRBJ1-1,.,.,CNVEKGRGTEAFF,TGCAACGTTGAAAAGGGAAGGGGCACTGAAGCTTTCTTT
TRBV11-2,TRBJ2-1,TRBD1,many,CASSFQGAHNEQFF,TGTGCCAGCAGCTTCCAGGGGGCCCACAATGAGCAGTTCTTC
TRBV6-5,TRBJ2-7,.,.,CASFDAYEQYF,TGTGCCAGCTTCGACGCCTACGAGCAGTACTTC
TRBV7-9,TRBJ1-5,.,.,CASSYSPQPQHF,TGTGCCAGCAGCTATAGTCCCCAGCCCCAGCATTTT
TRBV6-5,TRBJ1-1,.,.,CASSLGGGTETFF,TGTGCCAGCAGCCTGGGGGGGGGCACTGAAACTTTCTTT
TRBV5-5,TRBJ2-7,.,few,CASSPAGTWTYEQYF,TGTGCCAGCAGCCCTGCGGGGACCTGGACCTACGAGCAGTACTTC
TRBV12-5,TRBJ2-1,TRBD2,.,CASGRAGAGYNEQFF,TGTGCTAGTGGTCGAGCGGGAGCGGGTTACAATGAGCAGTTCTTC
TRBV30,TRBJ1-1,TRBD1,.,CAWRPGGNTEAFF,TGTGCCTGGAGACCAGGGGGGAACACTGAAGCTTTCTTT
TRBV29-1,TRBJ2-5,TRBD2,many,CSARGGVETQYF,TGCAGCGCACGGGGGGGAGTGGAGACCCAGTACTTC
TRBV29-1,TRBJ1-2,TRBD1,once,CSVEDAQGIYGYTF,TGCAGCGTTGAAGATGCACAGGGGATCTATGGCTACACCTTC
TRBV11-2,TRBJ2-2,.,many,CASSFHSSSTGELFF,TGTGCCAGCAGCTTTCATAGCTCGAGCACCGGGGAGCTGTTTTTT
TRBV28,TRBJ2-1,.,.,CASSLPRGNEQFF,TGTGCCAGCAGTTTACCCAGGGGCAATGAGCAGTTCTTC
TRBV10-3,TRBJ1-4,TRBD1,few,CAISKAGTDVNEKLFF,TGTGCCATCAGTAAGGCCGGGACAGATGTAAACGAAAAACTGTTTTTT
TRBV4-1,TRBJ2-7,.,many,CASSQGALGDRSYEQYF,TGCGCCAGCAGCCAAGGTGCACTTGGGGACCGCTCCTACGAGCAGTACTTC
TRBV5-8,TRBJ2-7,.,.,CASSSQGHEQYF,TGTGCCAGCAGCTCTCAGGGTCACGAGCAGTACTTC
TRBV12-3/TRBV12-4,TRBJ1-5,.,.,CASSYPRGRGNQPQHF,TGTGCCAGCAGTTACCCAAGGGGCCGGGGCAATCAGCCCCAGCATTTT
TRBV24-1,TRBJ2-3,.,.,CATSDNIGIFTDTQYF,TGTGCCACCAGTGATAACATCGGGATATTCACAGATACGCAGTATTTT